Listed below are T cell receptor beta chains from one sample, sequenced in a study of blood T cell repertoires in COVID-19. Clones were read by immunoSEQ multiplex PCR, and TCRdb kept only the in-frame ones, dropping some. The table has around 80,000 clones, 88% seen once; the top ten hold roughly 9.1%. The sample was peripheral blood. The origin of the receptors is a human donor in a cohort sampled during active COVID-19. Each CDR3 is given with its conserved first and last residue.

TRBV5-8 CASSHLRGGETQYF
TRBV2 CASSGMETQYF
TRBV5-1 CASSSAGTSGTSISYNEQFF
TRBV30 CAWSAGQGAGTDTQYF
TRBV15 CATSRDRLRNQPQHF
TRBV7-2 CASSIRDRSSYEQYF
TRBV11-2 CASSTSGRTYYEQYF
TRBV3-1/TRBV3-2 CASSLKGGQETQYF
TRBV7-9 CASSIREGTEAFF
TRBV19 CASSTPSGRAGAGANVLTF
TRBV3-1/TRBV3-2 CASSQKSGTYEQYF
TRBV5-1 CASSKRTGGDMNTEAFF
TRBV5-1 CASSLLEGSYGYTF
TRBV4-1 CASSQGLVRSNRVETQYF
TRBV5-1 CASSSTGGLNEQFF
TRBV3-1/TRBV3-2 CASSLGGYSGRPYNERFF
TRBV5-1 CASSLEPGGGGYTF
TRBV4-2 CASSPNTGSSYNSPLHF
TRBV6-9 CASSPLFGDRDHEKLFF
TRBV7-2 CASSLVGGMNTEAFF
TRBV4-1 CASSQDIEEGQYF
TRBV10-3 CAISGGPTAATNEKLFF
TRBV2 CASNGQPNTEAFF
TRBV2 CASSEGGSGGLGQYF
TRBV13 CASSLGPSGFSGNTIYF
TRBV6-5 CASSYGRGQSYEQYF
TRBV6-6 CASSIGMLPDTQYF
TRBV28 CASSSGTSGRWLGEQYF
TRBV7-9 CASSLFTSPSYEQYF
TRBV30 CAWATGGLDGYTF
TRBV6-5 CASPRGGENTEAFF
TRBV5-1 CASSLVSGEVEKLFF
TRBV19 CASGGQVNTEAFF
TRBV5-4 CASSLVGYQETQYF
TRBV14 CASSTTEYTSTDTQYF